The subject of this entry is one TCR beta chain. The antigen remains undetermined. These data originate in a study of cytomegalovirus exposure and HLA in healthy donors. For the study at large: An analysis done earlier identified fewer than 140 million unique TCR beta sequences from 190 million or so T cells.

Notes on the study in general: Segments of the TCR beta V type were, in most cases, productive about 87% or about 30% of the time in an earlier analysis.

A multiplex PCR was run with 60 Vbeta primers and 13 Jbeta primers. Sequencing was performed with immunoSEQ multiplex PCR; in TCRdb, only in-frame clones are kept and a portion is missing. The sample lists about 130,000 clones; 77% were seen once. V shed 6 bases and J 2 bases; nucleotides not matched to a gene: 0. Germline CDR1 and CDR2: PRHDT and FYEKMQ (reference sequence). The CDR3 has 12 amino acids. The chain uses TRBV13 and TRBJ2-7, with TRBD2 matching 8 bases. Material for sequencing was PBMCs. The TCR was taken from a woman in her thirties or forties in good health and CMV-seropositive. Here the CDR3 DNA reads TGTGCCAGCAGACTAGCGGCCTACGAGCAGTACTTC. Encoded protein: CASRLAAYEQYF.